The clone carrying this T cell receptor beta chain was seen ten or more times. This sample stems from a study of response to subunit inactivated influenza vaccine. TCRdb reprocessed the RT-PCR reads with MiXCR, giving one entry per CDR3 protein. Found here are 150,000 to 200,000 distinct CDR3 sequences, approximately 12% of them singletons; the top ten hold 25% to 30%. V was clipped by 0 bases and J by 2 bases, with 9 bases between them. Germline CDR1 reads SGHDT; CDR2 reads YYEEEE. The CDR3 totals 15 residues. These data were also reused for a study on T cells expressing NK-cell markers. That paper adds: TCR beta libraries carry UMIs added by 5'RACE template switching. Source material for TCR beta repertoires consisted of sorted CD3+CD56+NKG2C+, CD3+CD56+NKG2C- and CD3+CD56-NKG2C+ T cells. Out of eight donors sequenced, seven tested HCMV-seropositive and the remaining one seronegative. Six of the donors carried dominant NKG2C+ clonotypes that took up about 1.0-7.5% of their CD8+ T cells.

This clonotype originated in a man aged 50 to 60 who received an inactivated influenza vaccine. The chain employs TRBV5-6 and TRBJ1-5; D not certain. Here the sequenced sample was CD8+ T cells sorted from PBMCs, taken 11 to 12 days after vaccination. The CDR3 protein is CASSLAEEGNQPQHF. The CDR3 nucleotides are TGTGCCAGCAGCTTGGCGGAGGAAGGCAATCAGCCCCAGCATTTT.